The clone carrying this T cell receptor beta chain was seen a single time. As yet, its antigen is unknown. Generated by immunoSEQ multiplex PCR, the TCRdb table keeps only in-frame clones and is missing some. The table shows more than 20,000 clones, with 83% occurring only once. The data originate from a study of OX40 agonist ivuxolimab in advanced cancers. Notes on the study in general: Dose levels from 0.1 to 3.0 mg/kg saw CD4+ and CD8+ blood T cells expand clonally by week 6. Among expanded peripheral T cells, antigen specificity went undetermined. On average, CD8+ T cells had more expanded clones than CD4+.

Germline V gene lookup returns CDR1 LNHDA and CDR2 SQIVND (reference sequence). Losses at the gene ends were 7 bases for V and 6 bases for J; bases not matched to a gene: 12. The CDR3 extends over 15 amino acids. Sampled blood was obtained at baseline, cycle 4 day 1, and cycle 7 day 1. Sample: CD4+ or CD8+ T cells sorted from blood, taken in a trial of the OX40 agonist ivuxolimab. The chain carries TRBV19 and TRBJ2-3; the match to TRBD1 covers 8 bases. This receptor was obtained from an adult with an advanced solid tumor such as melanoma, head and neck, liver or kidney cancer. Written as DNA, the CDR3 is TGTGCCAGTACCCCGGGACAGGCCCCAGGGGATACGCAGTATTTT. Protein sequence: CASTPGQAPGDTQYF.